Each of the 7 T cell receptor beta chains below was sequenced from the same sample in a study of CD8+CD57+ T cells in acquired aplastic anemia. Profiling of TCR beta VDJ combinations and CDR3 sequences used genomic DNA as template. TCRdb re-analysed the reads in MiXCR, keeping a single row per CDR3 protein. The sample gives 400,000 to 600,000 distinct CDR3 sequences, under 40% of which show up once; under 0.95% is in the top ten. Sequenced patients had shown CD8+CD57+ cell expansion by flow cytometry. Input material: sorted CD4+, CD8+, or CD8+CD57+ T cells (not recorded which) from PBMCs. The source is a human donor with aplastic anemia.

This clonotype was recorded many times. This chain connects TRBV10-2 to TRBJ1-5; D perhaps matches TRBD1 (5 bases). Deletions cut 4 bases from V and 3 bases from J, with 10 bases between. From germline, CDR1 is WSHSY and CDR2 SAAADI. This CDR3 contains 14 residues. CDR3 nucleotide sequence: TGCGCCAGCAGTGTGCAGGGAGCCAATCAGCCCCAGCATTTT. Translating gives CASSVQGANQPQHF.

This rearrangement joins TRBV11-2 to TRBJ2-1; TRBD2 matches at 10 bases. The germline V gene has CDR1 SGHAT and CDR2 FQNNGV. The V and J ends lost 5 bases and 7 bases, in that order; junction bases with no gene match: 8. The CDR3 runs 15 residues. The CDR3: CASSIHPTSGNEQFF. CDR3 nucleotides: TGTGCCAGCAGCATACATCCGACTAGCGGGAATGAGCAGTTCTTC. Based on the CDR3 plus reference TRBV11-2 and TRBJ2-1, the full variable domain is EAGVAQSPRYKIIEKRQSVAFWCNPISGHATLYWYQQILGQGPKLLIQFQNNGVVDDSQLPKDRFSAERLKGVDSTLKIQPAKLEDSAVYLCASSIHPTSGNEQFFGPGTRLTVL.

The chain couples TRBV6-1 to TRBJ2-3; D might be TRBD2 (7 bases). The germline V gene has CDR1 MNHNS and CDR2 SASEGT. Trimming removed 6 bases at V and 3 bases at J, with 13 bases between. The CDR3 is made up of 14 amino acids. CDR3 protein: CASRRGAWTDTQYF. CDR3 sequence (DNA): TGTGCCAGCAGACGGGGGGCCTGGACAGATACGCAGTATTTT.

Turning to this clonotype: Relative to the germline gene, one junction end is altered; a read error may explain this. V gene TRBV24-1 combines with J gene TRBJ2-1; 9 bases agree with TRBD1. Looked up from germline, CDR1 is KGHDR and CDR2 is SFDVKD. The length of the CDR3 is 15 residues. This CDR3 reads CASSLRTGAGGEQFF. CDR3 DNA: TGTGCCAGCAGTCTTCGGACAGGGGCGGGCGGGGAGCAGTTCTTC.

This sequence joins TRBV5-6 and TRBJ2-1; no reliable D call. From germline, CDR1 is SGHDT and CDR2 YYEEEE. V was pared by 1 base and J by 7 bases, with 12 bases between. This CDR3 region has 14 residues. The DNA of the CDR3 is TGTGCCAGCAGCTTGTGGAAGCGTAGGAATGAGCAGTTCTTC. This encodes CASSLWKRRNEQFF.

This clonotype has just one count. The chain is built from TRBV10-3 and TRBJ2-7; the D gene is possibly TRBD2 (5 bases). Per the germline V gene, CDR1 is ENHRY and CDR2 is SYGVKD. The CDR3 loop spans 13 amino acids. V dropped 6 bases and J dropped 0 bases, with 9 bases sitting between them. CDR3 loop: CAISGDTSYEQYF. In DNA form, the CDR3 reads TGTGCCATCAGCGGGGATACCTCCTACGAGCAGTACTTC.

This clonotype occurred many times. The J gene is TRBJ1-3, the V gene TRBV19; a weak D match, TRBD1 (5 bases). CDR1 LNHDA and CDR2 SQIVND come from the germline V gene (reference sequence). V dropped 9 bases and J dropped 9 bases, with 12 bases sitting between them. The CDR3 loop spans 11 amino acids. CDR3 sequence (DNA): TGTGCCAGGGGACCAGATCCCACCATATATTTT. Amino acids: CARGPDPTIYF.